Listed here are 22 T cell receptor beta chains from one sample, sequenced in a study of CD8 T cells in Susac syndrome. When the RNA was reverse transcribed, random hexamers were used with an input of 0.5 to 1 ug. TCRdb recomputed calls from the immunoSEQ multiplex PCR reads with MiXCR, one row per CDR3 protein. The sample lists 80,000 or so distinct CDR3 sequences, 96% occurring once. Material: CD8+ T cells from PBMCs. The receptor set was obtained from a human donor with Susac syndrome.

The chain is built from TRBV5-1 and TRBJ2-7, with 7 bases matching TRBD1. The germline gives CDR1 SGHRS, CDR2 YFSETQ. The CDR3 has 14 residues. With V trimmed by 0 bases and J by 5 bases, 5 bases remained unmatched. CDR3 DNA: TGCGCCAGCAGCTTGGGAGTAGACAGGGACGAGCAGTACTTC. Translation: CASSLGVDRDEQYF.

J is TRBJ2-7 and V is TRBV20-1; no clear D. V lost 0 bases, J lost 0 bases, and 9 bases lay in between. CDR1 and CDR2 from the germline V gene are DFQATT and SNEGSKA (reference sequence). The CDR3 contains 14 residues. CDR3 residues: CSARDPGGSYEQYV. CDR3 bases: TGCAGTGCTAGAGATCCAGGCGGCTCCTACGAGCAGTACGTC.

This chain connects TRBV28 to TRBJ2-4, with no clear D. With 4 bases removed from V and 8 bases from J, the gap between germline ends came to 24 bases. CDR3 length equals 17 residues. Germline V lookup: CDR1 MDHEN, CDR2 SYDVKM. CDR3 sequence reads: CASSYHVAGPRWDIQYF. For the CDR3, the DNA is TGTGCCAGCAGTTACCACGTCGCAGGACCCAGATGGGACATTCAGTACTTC.

In DNA form, the CDR3 reads TGCAGTGCTAGAGTCTCGGCTAGCGTGGGGGAGACCCAGTACTTC. Translated: CSARVSASVGETQYF. This rearrangement joins TRBV20-1 to TRBJ2-5; a weak D match, TRBD2 (6 bases). The CDR3 contains 15 residues. CDR1 DFQATT and CDR2 SNEGSKA come from the germline V gene (reference sequence). Deletions cut 1 base from V and 5 bases from J, with 17 bases between.

The rearrangement links TRBV27 to TRBJ2-7; 10 bases align to TRBD1. From germline, CDR1 is MNHEY and CDR2 SMNVEV (reference sequence). The CDR3 totals 15 residues. The V segment lost 8 bases and the J segment 3 bases; nucleotides outside the gene matches: 10. CDR3 bases: TGTGCCAGCGCGGGGACAGGGGTTTGGGGCTACGAGCAGTACGTC. Residues: CASAGTGVWGYEQYV.

This chain uses TRBV24-1 with TRBJ2-1; D unresolved. The germline V and J ends were trimmed by 9 bases and 5 bases, with 7 bases remaining between them. Germline V gene sequence: CDR1 KGHDR, CDR2 SFDVKD. The CDR3 has 11 amino acids. The CDR3 loop reads CATQSDNEQFF. CDR3 nucleotide sequence: TGTGCCACCCAATCGGACAATGAGCAGTTCTTC.

J is TRBJ2-6 and V is TRBV5-1; TRBD2 matches at 7 bases. This CDR3 has 18 amino acids. Germline CDR1 is SGHRS and CDR2 is YFSETQ. Trimming removed 4 bases from V and 1 base from J; junction bases left unmatched: 11. CDR3 bases: TGCGCCAGCAGCCCTAGCGGAGGGCTCATTTCTGGGGCCAACGTCCTGACTTTC. Protein: CASSPSGGLISGANVLTF.

This clonotype was counted once. V is TRBV12-3 or TRBV12-4 and J is TRBJ2-7; 9 positions match TRBD1. The V and J ends lost 4 bases and 0 bases, in that order; junction bases with no gene match: 4. The length of the CDR3 is 15 residues. CDR3 in DNA: TGTGCCAGCAGTTCTTGGGACAGGGACTCCTACGAGCAGTACTTC. It is translated as CASSSWDRDSYEQYF.

The genes are TRBV15 and TRBJ2-7, with a tentative D call TRBD2 (5 bases). V lost 3 bases, J lost 3 bases, and 9 bases lay in between. The V gene's germline CDR1 is LNHNV and CDR2 YYDKDF (reference sequence). The CDR3 spans 13 residues. The CDR3 region is CATSRGTSYEQYV. CDR3 coding DNA: TGTGCCACCAGCAGGGGAACTAGCTACGAGCAGTACGTC.

The CDR3 DNA sequence: TGTGCCAGCAGCCACAAGGGGGTCGGCGAGCAGTACTTC. The encoded protein is CASSHKGVGEQYF. The genes are TRBV7-8 and TRBJ2-7; a possible D gene is TRBD1 (6 bases). CDR1 is SGHVS and CDR2 is FQNEAQ in the germline V gene. Between the trimmed V and J ends, which lost 5 bases and 6 bases, there was a span of 14 bases. The length of the CDR3 is 13 residues.

CDR3 region: CASSSEYDGANVLTF. The CDR3 nucleotides read TGTGCCAGCAGCTCCGAGTACGATGGGGCCAACGTCCTGACTTTC. The chain combines TRBV7-9 with TRBJ2-6, with D unclear. The CDR3 length is 15 residues. The V and J ends lost 4 bases and 3 bases respectively, with 10 bases between them. Germline assignment: CDR1 SEHNR and CDR2 FQNEAQ (reference sequence).

The chain links TRBV7-9 to TRBJ2-5; possible D gene TRBD2, 6 bases. This CDR3 region has 15 residues. The ends were cut back, 2 bases at V and 5 bases at J, with 15 bases in the middle. Germline-derived CDR1 and CDR2 are SEHNR and FQNEAQ (reference sequence). The CDR3, as DNA: TGTGCCAGCAGCTTATACGGGGACTCGCGCGAGACCCAGTACTTC. This encodes CASSLYGDSRETQYF.

The chain carries TRBV7-2 and TRBJ2-7, with D unresolved. The CDR3 spans 12 residues. Germline V gene data show CDR1 as SGHTA and CDR2 as FQGNSA. Trimming cost V 1 base and J 6 bases, with 7 bases left between them. CDR3 protein: CASSLVRGEQYV. For the CDR3, the DNA is TGTGCCAGCAGCTTAGTAAGAGGCGAGCAGTACGTC.

J is TRBJ2-7 and V is TRBV28, with D perhaps matching TRBD1 or TRBD2 (5 bases each). The CDR3 length is 15 residues. Between the trimmed V and J ends, which lost 3 bases and 2 bases, there was a span of 14 bases. CDR1 is MDHEN and CDR2 is SYDVKM in the germline V gene. DNA of the CDR3: TGTGCCAGCAGTTTCGGGGACCCACCCCCCTACGAGCAGTACTTC. Translating gives CASSFGDPPPYEQYF.

The CDR3 coding sequence is TGCAGCGTTGAAGAGGGGGCTGTAGAGCAGTACTTC. It yields the protein CSVEEGAVEQYF. The V gene is TRBV29-1, the J gene TRBJ2-7; D perhaps matches TRBD1 (6 bases). This CDR3 spans 12 amino acids. V lost 0 bases, J lost 7 bases, and 10 bases lay in between. Germline V lookup: CDR1 SQVTM, CDR2 ANQGSEA.

CDR3 bases: TGTGCCAGCAGATCCGAGGGCATAACCTACGAGCAGTACTTC. It encodes CASRSEGITYEQYF. The V and J genes are TRBV28 and TRBJ2-7, with a weak D call TRBD2 (5 bases). Per germline, CDR1 MDHEN and CDR2 SYDVKM. The CDR3 spans 14 residues. Deletions cut 6 bases from V and 2 bases from J, with 14 bases between. Drawing the rest from reference TRBV28 and TRBJ2-7, the complete variable domain is DVKVTQSSRYLVKRTGEKVFLECVQDMDHENMFWYRQDPGLGLRLIYFSYDVKMKEKGDIPEGYSVSREKKERFSLILESASTNQTSMYLCASRSEGITYEQYFGPGTRLTVT.

This clonotype showed up just once. The chain carries TRBV20-1 and TRBJ2-1, with 9 bases identical to TRBD1. J gave up 4 bases and V 7 bases, and 17 bases lay outside the gene matches. The CDR3 totals 17 residues. From germline, CDR1 is DFQATT and CDR2 SNEGSKA (reference sequence). For the CDR3, the DNA is TGCAGTGTCCCACCCCCCTCGGACAGGGGATCATACAATGAGCAGTTCTTC. It specifies CSVPPPSDRGSYNEQFF.

This clonotype appeared once. The chain is built from TRBV15 and TRBJ1-1; D is undetermined. The CDR3 is made up of 16 amino acids. V was clipped by 5 bases and J by 1 base, with 17 bases between them. Germline values: CDR1 LNHNV, CDR2 YYDKDF (reference sequence). CDR3 amino acids: CATSVRRLTENTEAFF. As DNA, the CDR3 is TGTGCCACCAGCGTCCGGAGGCTAACCGAGAACACTGAAGCTTTCTTT. Drawing the rest from reference TRBV15 and TRBJ1-1, the complete variable domain is DAMVIQNPRYQVTQFGKPVTLSCSQTLNHNVMYWYQQKSSQAPKLLFHYYDKDFNNEADTPDNFQSRRPNTSFCFLDIRSPGLGDTAMYLCATSVRRLTENTEAFFGQGTRLTVV.

The rearrangement joins TRBV7-9 to TRBJ2-6; no clear D gene. V dropped 4 bases and J dropped 0 bases, with 7 bases sitting between them. The CDR3 runs to 15 residues. Germline CDR1 reads SEHNR; CDR2 reads FQNEAQ (reference sequence). The CDR3 coding sequence is TGTGCCAGCAGCTCCGCTGACTCTGGGGCCAACGTCCTGACTTTC. Encoded protein: CASSSADSGANVLTF.

This clonotype was observed a single time. The rearrangement uses TRBV7-2 and TRBJ2-3, with D tentatively TRBD1 or TRBD2 (7 bases each). CDR3 length: 19 amino acids. Trimming removed 8 bases at V and 7 bases at J, with 34 bases between. Per the germline V gene, CDR1 is SGHTA and CDR2 is FQGNSA. The CDR3 spells CASSWRGSPHPGTDYTQYF. The CDR3 coding sequence is TGTGCCAGCTCATGGCGGGGGTCTCCTCACCCTGGGACAGATTATACGCAGTATTTT.

The rearrangement joins TRBV6-2 or TRBV6-3 to TRBJ2-6, with no clear D. The CDR3 has 14 amino acids. Trimming took 6 bases from V and 2 from J, leaving 8 bases between them. Germline V gene lookup returns CDR1 MNHEY and CDR2 SVGEGT. The CDR3 DNA follows: TGTGCCAGCAGAGTTAGGGCTGGGGCCAACGTCCTGACTTTC. Protein product: CASRVRAGANVLTF.

The chain carries TRBV3-1 and TRBJ2-2, with 10 positions matching TRBD2. The CDR3 spans 18 residues. Germline CDR1 and CDR2: LGHDT and YNNKEL (reference sequence). J lost 3 bases, V lost 3 bases, and 10 bases had no gene match. CDR3 in DNA: TGTGCCAGCAGCCACCTTGTCAGCGGGAGGGCAGACACCGGGGAGCTGTTTTTT. It codes for CASSHLVSGRADTGELFF.